This note documents a single T cell receptor (beta chain) sequence. In its sample, this clone was seen once. Its antigen specificity is not known. Base-call qualities are not available, and no considerably larger clone is one nucleotide away. This sample is part of a study of OX40 agonist ivuxolimab in advanced cancers. About the investigation overall: Ivuxolimab was an agonistic, fully human IgG2 monoclonal antibody directed against OX40 (CD134), a costimulatory receptor. Of the roughly 53 patients in dose escalation, 19 had hepatocellular carcinoma, some 15 had melanoma, 9 had renal cell carcinoma and 9 had head and neck cancer. Partial responses occurred in three dose-escalation patients, of whom one had hepatocellular carcinoma and two had cutaneous melanoma. Patients were allowed to have had prior anti-PD-1, anti-PD-L1 or anti-CTLA-4 therapy, and more than 35% of the dose-escalation patients had been treated with checkpoint inhibitors. Intravenous ivuxolimab was administered to patients every 2 weeks at six dose levels: 0.01, 0.1, 0.3, 1.5, 3 and 10 mg/kg. The paper reports the monotherapy dose-escalation portion (N of about 51 patients) of the phase I ivuxolimab trial. In the dose-escalation cohort, 65% to 85% of patients were male, and the mean age was approximately 60 years with a range of 23 to 79. Peripheral TCRbeta sequencing was intended to test whether TCR sequence diversity was altered and clonal T-cell expansion was caused by ivuxolimab. The full study reports these points: In partial responders in the 0.1-3.0 mg/kg groups, normalized peripheral clonal expansion was found to be among the lowest, especially among CD8+ T cells. Low levels of normalized T-cell clonal expansion were also seen in some patients who did not respond. Which antigens the clonally expanded peripheral T cells were specific for was not determined. At doses of 0.1 to 3.0 mg/kg, clonal expansion of both CD4+ and CD8+ T cells in blood was seen between baseline and week 6. After ivuxolimab, CD8+ T cells had more expanded clones than CD4+ T cells on average.

Patients with autoimmune disease history or receiving systemic immunosuppression were excluded from the trial. Peripheral blood for TCR sequencing was collected from all dose cohorts at baseline, on cycle 4 day 1, and on cycle 7 day 1. The samples were drawn from a first-in-human, open-label, multicenter phase I dose-escalation trial of ivuxolimab. Adults with locally advanced or metastatic melanoma, renal cell carcinoma, hepatocellular carcinoma or head and neck squamous cell carcinoma were enrolled in the trial. CD4+ and CD8+ T cells were sorted separately from peripheral blood before TCR sequencing. Inclusive of the bounding cysteine and phenylalanine, the CDR3 is 14 residues long. This entry keeps only the CDR3 DNA: 42 bases, framed from base 1. For CDR1 and CDR2, the germline V gene (reference sequence) lists LNHDA and SQIVND. Trimming at the junction amounts to 4 bases on V and 2 bases on J, and the germline ends lie 12 bases apart.

Genomic DNA was extracted from sorted cells for sequencing of the TCRbeta CDR3 region. The immunoSEQ Assay was used to sequence the TCRbeta CDR3 regions. Here the immuneACCESS table is served through TCRdb, limited to in-frame sequences with V and J called. Missing clones are a known gap in these copies; in checked studies unresolved V genes cover under half, and the rest lacks a known reason. Here the sample has 20,000 or so clones; approximately 83% occur a single time. The ten biggest clones cover around a fifth of the sample. This TCR was recovered from an adult with an advanced solid tumor such as melanoma, head and neck, liver or kidney cancer. Rearrangement joined TRBV19 to TRBJ2-7; the D element might be TRBD1 or TRBD2, as each aligns at 5 bases. Source: CD4+ or CD8+ T cells sorted from blood, taken in a trial of the OX40 agonist ivuxolimab. The DNA is as follows: TGTGCCAGTAGTACTTGGGACGGCCCCTACGAGCAGTACTTC. Protein translation: CASSTWDGPYEQYF.